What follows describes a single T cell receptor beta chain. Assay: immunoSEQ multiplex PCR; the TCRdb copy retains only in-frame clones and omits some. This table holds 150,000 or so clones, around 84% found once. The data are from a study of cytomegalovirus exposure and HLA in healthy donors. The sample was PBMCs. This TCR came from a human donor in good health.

The chain's CDR3 is CASSQGGLAGGNEQFF. The DNA of the CDR3 is TGCGCCAGCAGCCAAGGGGGACTAGCGGGGGGCAATGAGCAGTTCTTC. The chain carries TRBV4-1 and TRBJ2-1; 15 positions agree with TRBD2. Germline V gene lookup returns CDR1 MGHRA and CDR2 YSYEKL. V dropped 1 base and J dropped 6; count of bases not matched to a gene: 1. The CDR3 is 16 residues long.